This T cell receptor beta chain was observed in a study of blood T cell repertoires in COVID-19. For the study at large: Sites in the United States, Italy and Spain provided acute and convalescent COVID-19 samples.

Cohort assignment relied on participant-reported clinical history. Some clones are missing from TCRdb's copy, which holds only in-frame ones; the method was immunoSEQ multiplex PCR. The table shows about 170,000 clones, with around four fifths occurring only once. Germline CDR1 reads SGHRS; CDR2 reads YFSETQ. The CDR3 extends over 20 amino acids. The germline V and J ends were trimmed by 7 bases and 0 bases, with 28 bases remaining between them. The TCR originated in a woman aged 45-60 years who had recovered from COVID-19. V usage is TRBV5-1 and J usage is TRBJ1-4; D is possibly TRBD1 (5 bases). The sequenced sample was PBMCs or T cells enriched from blood (not recorded which). The CDR3 DNA is TGCGCCAGCCCGGCCCCAATTTTTTTCAGGGTAGGACCAACTAATGAAAAACTGTTTTTT. It encodes CASPAPIFFRVGPTNEKLFF.